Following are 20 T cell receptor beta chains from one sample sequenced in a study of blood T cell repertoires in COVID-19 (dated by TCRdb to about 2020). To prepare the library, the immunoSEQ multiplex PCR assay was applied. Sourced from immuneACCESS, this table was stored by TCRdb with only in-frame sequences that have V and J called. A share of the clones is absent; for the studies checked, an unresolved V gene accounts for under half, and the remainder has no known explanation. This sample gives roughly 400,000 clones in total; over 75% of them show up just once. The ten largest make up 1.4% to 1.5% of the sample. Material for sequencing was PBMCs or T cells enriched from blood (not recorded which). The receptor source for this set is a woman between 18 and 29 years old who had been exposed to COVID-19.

CDR3 bases: TGTGCCAGCAGTCCCCGCAGGAACACTGAAGCTTTCTTT. Translation: CASSPRRNTEAFF. The chain combines TRBV5-6 with TRBJ1-1; the D is unclear. V gave up 5 bases and J gave up 1 base, with 9 bases separating them. There are 13 residues in the CDR3. Germline V gene lookup returns CDR1 SGHDT and CDR2 YYEEEE.

The CDR3 spells CASSQVGADTQYF. The CDR3, as DNA: TGCGCCAGCAGCCAAGTAGGAGCGGATACGCAGTATTTT. The rearrangement joins TRBV4-3 to TRBJ2-3; D gene ambiguous. This CDR3 is built from 13 residues. CDR1 LGHNA and CDR2 YSLEER come from the germline V gene. V was pared by 1 base and J by 6 bases, with 8 bases between.

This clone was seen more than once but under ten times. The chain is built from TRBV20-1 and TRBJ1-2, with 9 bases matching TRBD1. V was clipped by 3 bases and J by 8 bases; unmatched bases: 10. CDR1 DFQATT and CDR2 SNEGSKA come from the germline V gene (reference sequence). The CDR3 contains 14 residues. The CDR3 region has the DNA TGCAGTGCTAGTTCACAGGGGGCTGTGGTCGGCTACACCTTC. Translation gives CSASSQGAVVGYTF.

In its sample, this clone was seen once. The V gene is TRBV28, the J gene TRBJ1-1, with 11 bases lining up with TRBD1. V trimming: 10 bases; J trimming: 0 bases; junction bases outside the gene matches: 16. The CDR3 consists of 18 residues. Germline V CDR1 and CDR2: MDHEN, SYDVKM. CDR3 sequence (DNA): TGTGCCACCCTCGTACCGATGGGACAGGGGGGCATGAACACTGAAGCTTTCTTT. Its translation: CATLVPMGQGGMNTEAFF.

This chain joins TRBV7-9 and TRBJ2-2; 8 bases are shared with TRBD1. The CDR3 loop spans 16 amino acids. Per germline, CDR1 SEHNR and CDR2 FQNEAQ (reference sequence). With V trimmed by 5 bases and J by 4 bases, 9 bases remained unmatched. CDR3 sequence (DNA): TGTGCCAGCAGCCCTAGAAGGACAGGGCGCACCGGGGAGCTGTTTTTT. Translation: CASSPRRTGRTGELFF. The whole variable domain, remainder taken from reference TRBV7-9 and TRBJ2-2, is DTGVSQNPRHKITKRGQNVTFRCDPISEHNRLYWYRQTLGQGPEFLTYFQNEAQLEKSRLLSDRFSAERPKGSFSTLEIQRTEQGDSAMYLCASSPRRTGRTGELFFGEGSRLTVL.

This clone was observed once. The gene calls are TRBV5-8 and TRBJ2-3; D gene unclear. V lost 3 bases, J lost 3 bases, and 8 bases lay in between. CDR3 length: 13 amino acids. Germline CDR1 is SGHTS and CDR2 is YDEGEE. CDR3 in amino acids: CASSSPRTDTQYF. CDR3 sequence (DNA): TGTGCCAGCAGCTCACCCCGGACAGATACGCAGTATTTT. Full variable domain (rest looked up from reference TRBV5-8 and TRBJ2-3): EAGVTQSPTHLIKTRGQQATLRCSPISGHTSVYWYQQALGLGLQFLLWYDEGEERNRGNFPPRFSGRQFPNYSSELNVNALELEDSALYLCASSSPRTDTQYFGPGTRLTVL.

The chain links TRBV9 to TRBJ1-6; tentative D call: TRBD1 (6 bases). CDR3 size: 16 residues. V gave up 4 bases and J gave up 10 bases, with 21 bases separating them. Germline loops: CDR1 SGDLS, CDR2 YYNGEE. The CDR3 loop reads CASSPTTGNVKSPLHF. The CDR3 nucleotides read TGTGCCAGCAGCCCGACGACAGGCAATGTAAAGTCACCCCTCCACTTT.

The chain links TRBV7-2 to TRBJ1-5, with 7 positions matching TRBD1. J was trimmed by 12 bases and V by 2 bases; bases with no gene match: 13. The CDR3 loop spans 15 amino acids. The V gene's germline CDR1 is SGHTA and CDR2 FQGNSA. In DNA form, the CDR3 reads TGTGCCAGCAGCTTAAGGCAGGGGGTTTTAGGTGACCAGCATTTT. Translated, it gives CASSLRQGVLGDQHF.

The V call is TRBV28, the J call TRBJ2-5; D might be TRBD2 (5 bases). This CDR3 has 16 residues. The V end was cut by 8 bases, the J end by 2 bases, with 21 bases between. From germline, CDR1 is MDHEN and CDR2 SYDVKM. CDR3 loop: CASASRAHGEQETQYF. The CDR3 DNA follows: TGTGCCAGCGCCTCAAGGGCTCACGGGGAACAAGAGACCCAGTACTTC.

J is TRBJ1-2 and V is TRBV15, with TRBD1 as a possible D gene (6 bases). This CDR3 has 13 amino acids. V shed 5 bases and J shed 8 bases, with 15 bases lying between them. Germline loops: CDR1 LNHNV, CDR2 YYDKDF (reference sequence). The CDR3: CATSGAQGIGYTF. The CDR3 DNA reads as TGTGCCACCAGCGGAGCACAGGGTATAGGCTACACCTTC.

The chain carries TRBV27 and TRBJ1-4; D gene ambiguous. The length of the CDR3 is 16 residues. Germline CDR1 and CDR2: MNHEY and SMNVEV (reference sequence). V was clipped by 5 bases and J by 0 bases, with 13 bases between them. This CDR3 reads CASSPLPPATNEKLFF. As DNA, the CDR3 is TGTGCCAGCAGTCCCCTCCCCCCCGCAACTAATGAAAAACTGTTTTTT.

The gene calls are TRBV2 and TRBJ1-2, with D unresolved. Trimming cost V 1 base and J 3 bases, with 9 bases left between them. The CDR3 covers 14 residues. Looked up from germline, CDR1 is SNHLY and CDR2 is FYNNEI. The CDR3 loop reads CASSEGGLYYGYTF. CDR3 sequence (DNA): TGTGCCAGCAGTGAAGGAGGCTTGTACTATGGCTACACCTTC.

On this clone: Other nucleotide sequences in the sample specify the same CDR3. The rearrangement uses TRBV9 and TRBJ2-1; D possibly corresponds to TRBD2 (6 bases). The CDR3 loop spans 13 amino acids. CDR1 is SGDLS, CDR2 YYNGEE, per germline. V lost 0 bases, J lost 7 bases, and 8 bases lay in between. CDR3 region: CASSVAGGNEQFF. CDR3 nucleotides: TGTGCCAGCAGCGTAGCTGGGGGGAATGAGCAGTTCTTC.

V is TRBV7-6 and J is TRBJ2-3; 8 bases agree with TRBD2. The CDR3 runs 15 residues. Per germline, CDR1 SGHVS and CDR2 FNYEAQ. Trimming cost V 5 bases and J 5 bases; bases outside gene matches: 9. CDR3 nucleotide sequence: TGTGCCAGCAGCGCGGGACTAGTGAAACTAGATACGCAGTATTTT. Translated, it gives CASSAGLVKLDTQYF.

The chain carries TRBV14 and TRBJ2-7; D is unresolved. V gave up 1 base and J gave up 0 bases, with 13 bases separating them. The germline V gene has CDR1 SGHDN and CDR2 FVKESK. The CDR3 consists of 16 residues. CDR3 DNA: TGTGCCAGCAGCCAAGTCGGTTGGGCATCCTCCTACGAGCAGTACTTC. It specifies CASSQVGWASSYEQYF.

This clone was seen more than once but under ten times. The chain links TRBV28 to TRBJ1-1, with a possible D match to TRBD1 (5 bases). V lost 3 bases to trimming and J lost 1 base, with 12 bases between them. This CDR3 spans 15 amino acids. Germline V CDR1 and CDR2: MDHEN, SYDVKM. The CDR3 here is CASSLVWGKNTEAFF. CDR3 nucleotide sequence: TGTGCCAGCAGTTTGGTGTGGGGCAAGAACACTGAAGCTTTCTTT.

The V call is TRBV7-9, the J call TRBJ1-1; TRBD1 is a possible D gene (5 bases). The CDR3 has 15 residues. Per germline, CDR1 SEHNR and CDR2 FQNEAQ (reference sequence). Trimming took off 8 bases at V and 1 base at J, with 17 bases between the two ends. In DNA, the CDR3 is TGTGCCAGCTATCCTTTGGGACTGTCGAACACTGAAGCTTTCTTT. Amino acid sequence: CASYPLGLSNTEAFF.

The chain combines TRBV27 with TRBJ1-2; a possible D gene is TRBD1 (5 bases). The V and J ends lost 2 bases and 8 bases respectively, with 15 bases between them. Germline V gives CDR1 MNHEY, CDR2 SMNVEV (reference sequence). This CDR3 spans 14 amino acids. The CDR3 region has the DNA TGTGCCAGCAGTTTAATCGGGGGATCAAGGGGCTACACCTTC. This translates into CASSLIGGSRGYTF.

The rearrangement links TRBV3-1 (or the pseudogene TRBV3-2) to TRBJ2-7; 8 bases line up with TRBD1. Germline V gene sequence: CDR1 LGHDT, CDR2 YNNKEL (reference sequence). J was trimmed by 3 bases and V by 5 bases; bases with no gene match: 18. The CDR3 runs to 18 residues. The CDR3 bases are TGTGCCAGCAGCATACCCCAGGGGGCGCATTACTCCTGCTACGAGCAGTACTTC. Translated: CASSIPQGAHYSCYEQYF.

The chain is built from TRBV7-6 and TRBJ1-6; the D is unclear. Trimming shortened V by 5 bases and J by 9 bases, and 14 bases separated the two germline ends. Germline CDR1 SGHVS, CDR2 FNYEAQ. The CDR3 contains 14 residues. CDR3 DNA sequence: TGTGCCAGCAGCCTGGGAGATTTGACTTCACCCCTCCACTTT. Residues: CASSLGDLTSPLHF.